Listed below are T cell receptor beta chains from one sample, sequenced in a study of blood T cells in healthy people across ages. TCRdb reanalysed the 5' RACE reads using MiXCR and keeps one entry per CDR3 protein. Of 800,000 to 950,000 distinct CDR3 sequences in the sample, around 46% were seen once. Sequenced sample: blood. These TCRs come from a man between 25 and 39 years old in good health. CDR3s include the opening cysteine and the closing phenylalanine or tryptophan. The D gene is left open where the match is weak. For some rows the clone size is stated as once, few or many, or as a class when expanded; others skip it.

TRBJ2-3 NA TRBD2 15 TRBV12-3/TRBV12-4 TGTGCCAGCAGTCCCACTAGCGGGCACACAGATACGCAGTATTTT CASSPTSGHTDTQYF
TRBJ1-2 NA NA 13 TRBV6-6 TGTGCCTGCAGTTCTACAGGGAACTATGGCTACACCTTC CACSSTGNYGYTF
TRBJ2-3 few NA 13 TRBV7-9 TGTGCCAGCACCCCGGGCAGGGCAGATACGCAGTATTTT CASTPGRADTQYF
TRBJ2-3 NA TRBD2 19 TRBV28 TGTGCCAGCAGTTTGCCGCCGGGACTAGCGGCCTGGGCGGGAGATACGCAGTATTTT CASSLPPGLAAWAGDTQYF
TRBJ2-1 NA TRBD2 16 TRBV14 TGTGCCGGCAGCCGACTGGGACTAGCGGGAAGCAATGAGCAGTTCTTC CAGSRLGLAGSNEQFF
TRBJ2-3 NA NA 17 TRBV24-1 TGTGCCACCAGTGATTTCCAGACAGATAGGGACACAGATACGCAGTATTTT CATSDFQTDRDTDTQYF
TRBJ1-1 NA NA 14 TRBV11-2 TGTGCCAGCAGCCACGCCGGATTTAACACTGAAGCTTTCTTT CASSHAGFNTEAFF
TRBJ2-7 many NA 12 TRBV6-1 TGTGCCAGCAGTGAACTGAGGCGCGAGCAGTACTTC CASSELRREQYF
TRBJ2-1 NA NA 17 TRBV21-1 TGTGTCAGCAGCAAAGCAGGTGTTCTAGCGGGGGCGATTGAGCAGTTCTTC CVSSKAGVLAGAIEQFF
TRBJ1-6 few TRBD1 15 TRBV7-9 TGTGCCAGCAGCTACAATACAGGGGATGCTTCACCCCTCCACTTT CASSYNTGDASPLHF
TRBJ2-2 NA NA 14 TRBV4-2 TGTGCCAGCAGCCAAGATACCGGGACCGGGGAGCTGTTTTTT CASSQDTGTGELFF
TRBJ2-6 NA TRBD1 17 TRBV6-1 TGTGCCAGCAGAAAAGGACAGGCAAGCTCTGGGGCCAACGTCCTGACTTTC CASRKGQASSGANVLTF
TRBJ2-7 NA TRBD1 12 TRBV29-1 TGCAGCGCGGGGGGGACAGGGGACGAGCAGTACTTC CSAGGTGDEQYF
TRBJ2-1 NA NA 12 TRBV20-1 TGCAGTGCCGTGCAGGGAGGCAATGAGCAGTTCTTC CSAVQGGNEQFF
TRBJ2-1 few NA 13 TRBV27 TGTGCCAGCAGTTCCCGGGGACACAATGAGCAGTTCTTC CASSSRGHNEQFF
TRBJ2-3 NA TRBD2 22 TRBV18 TGTGCCAGCTCACCACCGGGACGGCCAAAGACTAGCGGGAGGTCAGGCACAGATACGCAGTATTTT CASSPPGRPKTSGRSGTDTQYF
TRBJ2-1 NA TRBD1 16 TRBV5-1 TGCGCCAGCAGCTTGGCCCTGGGACAGATTTACAATGAGCAGTTCTTC CASSLALGQIYNEQFF
TRBJ1-4 NA TRBD1 13 TRBV20-1 TGCAGTGCTACTAGGGGGCTGGATGAAAAACTGTTTTTT CSATRGLDEKLFF
TRBJ2-7 NA TRBD1 13 TRBV20-1 TGCAGTGCTATACAGGGGGCTCTATACGAGCAGTACTTC CSAIQGALYEQYF
TRBJ1-1 NA NA 14 TRBV7-6 TGTGCCAGCAGCTCCACACTGGGGAACACTGAAGCTTTCTTT CASSSTLGNTEAFF
TRBJ2-7 NA NA 14 TRBV30 TGTGCCTGGAGCTACGGGACATCGTCCTACGAGCAGTACTTC CAWSYGTSSYEQYF
TRBJ2-7 few NA 15 TRBV6-1 TGTGCCAGCAGTCTGCTAGAAGGTCCTTCCTACGAGCAGTACTTC CASSLLEGPSYEQYF
TRBJ2-1 NA NA 16 TRBV20-1 TGCAGTGCTAGAGAGGCGGCTAGCGACTCCTACAATGAGCAGTTCTTC CSAREAASDSYNEQFF
TRBJ2-7 few TRBD1 13 TRBV20-1 TGCAGTGCTAGTCTGGACAGGGTTCCCGAGCAGTACTTC CSASLDRVPEQYF
TRBJ2-3 NA TRBD1 15 TRBV20-1 TGCAGTGCTAGAGGGGACAGGGGGCGCACAGATACGCAGTATTTT CSARGDRGRTDTQYF
TRBJ2-3 many TRBD1 15 TRBV4-2 TGTGCCAGCAGCCAACCGGGACAGGGGGCCGATACGCAGTATTTT CASSQPGQGADTQYF
TRBJ2-5 NA NA 15 TRBV27 TGTGCCAGCAGTTTTTTGGGGAGAAGCCAAGAGACCCAGTACTTC CASSFLGRSQETQYF
TRBJ1-2 NA NA 17 TRBV25-1 TGTGCCAGCAGTGGACCCCCGAGGACGACAGACCTCTATGGCTACACCTTC CASSGPPRTTDLYGYTF
TRBJ2-2 NA NA 14 TRBV29-1 TGCAGCGTGGGGGAGGTTGCGAACACCGGGGAGCTGTTTTTT CSVGEVANTGELFF
TRBJ1-1 NA TRBD1 16 TRBV6-2/TRBV6-3 TGCGCCAGCAAGTCAATCCTATTGGGACAGAACACTAAAGCTTTCTTT CASKSILLGQNTKAFF
TRBJ2-3 NA NA 14 TRBV24-1 TGTGCCACCAGTGATCGGCCGACCACAGATACGCAGTATTTT CATSDRPTTDTQYF
TRBJ2-3 NA TRBD1 15 TRBV27 TGTGCCAGCAGTTTATCACAGGGGAGCACAGATACGCAGTATTTT CASSLSQGSTDTQYF
TRBJ2-3 few NA 14 TRBV7-9 TGTGCCAGCAGCTTAGACAGGGCAGGAGATACGCAGTATTTT CASSLDRAGDTQYF
TRBJ2-3 NA TRBD2 17 TRBV27 TGTGCCAGCAGCCCCCGCGGACTAGCGGGGAGGCCAGATACGCAGTATTTT CASSPRGLAGRPDTQYF
TRBJ1-5 NA NA 13 TRBV18 TGTGCCAGCGGGCAGGGGTTGAATCAGCCCCAGCATTTT CASGQGLNQPQHF
TRBJ2-4 once NA 14 TRBV2 TGTGCCAGCGGGGAGGAGCGACAGAAAAACATTCAGTACTTC CASGEERQKNIQYF
TRBJ2-2 NA NA 13 TRBV12-3/TRBV12-4 TGTGCCAGCTCCTACAGGGAAACCGGGGAGCTGTTTTTT CASSYRETGELFF
TRBJ2-3 NA NA 14 TRBV12-3/TRBV12-4 TGTGCCAGCAGTTTAAGTAGTGTAACAGATACGCAGTATTTT CASSLSSVTDTQYF
TRBJ2-5 many NA 12 TRBV12-3/TRBV12-4 TGTGCCAGCAGTGACCCCCAAGAGACCCAGTACTTC CASSDPQETQYF
TRBJ1-1 NA NA 15 TRBV7-9 TGTGCCAGCAACCCGGAGTTACAGGCCCACACTGAAGCTTTCTTT CASNPELQAHTEAFF
TRBJ2-7 few TRBD1 17 TRBV5-6 TGTGCCAGCAGCTTATCCGGGACAGGGGCTTTTCCCTACGAGCAGTACTTC CASSLSGTGAFPYEQYF
TRBJ1-1 NA NA 13 TRBV10-3 TGTGCCATCAATGGGGTGATGAACACTGAAGCTTTCTTT CAINGVMNTEAFF
TRBJ2-3 NA TRBD2 14 TRBV18 TGTGCCAGCTCACCCCCGAGCGGGGAGGGTACGCAGTATTTT CASSPPSGEGTQYF
TRBJ2-5 NA TRBD2 16 TRBV11-2 TGTGCCAGCATTGCTTGGCTAGCGGGGGGGCGTGAGACCCAGTACTTC CASIAWLAGGRETQYF
TRBJ1-2 NA NA 12 TRBV24-1 TGTGCCACCAGTGACAGGGAGGATGGCTACACCTTC CATSDREDGYTF
TRBJ1-2 NA NA 16 TRBV11-1 TGTGCCAGCAGCTTAGCGCTGGGGGCGCGGGGCTATGGCTACACCTTC CASSLALGARGYGYTF
TRBJ1-2 NA NA 15 TRBV4-1 TGCGCCAGCAGCACTGAGGGGGGCGTGCGCTATGGCTACACCTTC CASSTEGGVRYGYTF
TRBJ2-1 NA TRBD1 16 TRBV18 TGTGCCAGCTCACCTCCCGACAGGGGCTCCTACAATGAGCAGTTCTTC CASSPPDRGSYNEQFF
TRBJ2-3 once NA 15 TRBV6-2/TRBV6-3 TGTGCCAGCAGTTACGGAGCGGACGGCACAGATACGCAGTATTTT CASSYGADGTDTQYF
TRBJ2-1 NA TRBD2 14 TRBV6-5 TGTGCCAGCAATACTGGCGGGGGGAACAATGGGCAGTTCTTC CASNTGGGNNGQFF
TRBJ1-2 NA NA 15 TRBV6-1 TGTGCCAGCAACTCCCAAGTCGGAGCTCGACAGGGCTACACCTTC CASNSQVGARQGYTF
TRBJ1-1 NA TRBD1 14 TRBV29-1 TGCAGCGTTGTAGGGGGACAGATGAACACTGAAGCTTTCTTT CSVVGGQMNTEAFF
TRBJ2-4 NA NA 17 TRBV27 TGTGCCAGCAGTTTATCGTTAGCCCAGGGCCGGCAAAACATTCAGTACTTC CASSLSLAQGRQNIQYF
TRBJ1-4 once NA 16 TRBV6-5 TGTGCCAGCAGTTACGAGTACCGGCAGGGGAATGAAAAACTGTTTTTT CASSYEYRQGNEKLFF